Listed below are T cell receptor beta chains from one sample, sequenced in a study of Graves' ophthalmopathy and Graves' hyperthyroidism. MiXCR, run by TCRdb on the multiplex PCR reads, gives a single entry per CDR3 protein. The sample carries approximately 700,000 distinct CDR3 sequences, approximately 40% recorded once. The source material was peripheral blood. These receptors were collected from an adult man with Graves' ophthalmopathy. Each CDR3 is given with its conserved first and last residue. The order of the fields is D gene, V gene, J gene, clone size, CDR3 DNA, CDR3 protein. The D gene is left open where the match is weak. The size of a clone is reported for some rows only, either as once, few or many, or as a class for expanded clones.

NA	TRBV25-1	TRBJ1-5	NA	TGTGCCAGCAGTTTAATCGGACAGAGAAGCAATCAGCCCCAGCATTTT	CASSLIGQRSNQPQHF
NA	TRBV7-9	TRBJ2-7	many	TGTGCCAGCAGCCCCTGGGGGAGCTACGAGCAGTACTTC	CASSPWGSYEQYF
NA	TRBV20-1	TRBJ2-7	NA	TGCAGTGCTAATACCGACAGGTTCTCCTACGAGCAGTACTTC	CSANTDRFSYEQYF
NA	TRBV6-1	TRBJ1-4	NA	TGTGCCTGGAGTGCTGGCTGGGGGGAAAAACTGTTTTTT	CAWSAGWGEKLFF
TRBD1	TRBV11-2	TRBJ2-7	NA	TGTGCCAGCAGCCTCGGGAGGACAGGGGGCGTGTCCTACGAGCAGTACTTC	CASSLGRTGGVSYEQYF
NA	TRBV10-3	TRBJ2-5	many	TGTGCCATCCGGGACTCCTTATCCCAAGAGACCCAGTACTTC	CAIRDSLSQETQYF
NA	TRBV2	TRBJ2-7	NA	TGTGCCAGCATGAGAGACAGGGCGCTATGGGAGGACGAGCAGTACTTC	CASMRDRALWEDEQYF
TRBD1	TRBV20-1	TRBJ1-4	NA	TGCAGTGCTAGTGACTTGGGAGGGACAGGGAACGAAAAACTGTTTTTT	CSASDLGGTGNEKLFF
TRBD1	TRBV9	TRBJ1-1	NA	TGTGCCAGCAGCTCGCCGACAGGGGTGCCCACTGAAGCTTTCTTT	CASSSPTGVPTEAFF
TRBD1	TRBV29-1	TRBJ2-5	NA	TGCATCGATGGGACAGCCGAGGGGGAGACCCAGTACTTC	CIDGTAEGETQYF
NA	TRBV10-3	TRBJ1-1	many	TGTGCCACCTGGGACCCCAGGAGAGACCCTGAAGCTTTCTTT	CATWDPRRDPEAFF
TRBD1	TRBV6-1	TRBJ1-5	few	TGTGCCAGCAGTAGGACAGGGGGAGTGGTGCCCCAGCATTTT	CASSRTGGVVPQHF
NA	TRBV7-3	TRBJ2-7	NA	TGTGCCAGCAGCAAAGGGACGGCAAGTGAGCAGTACTTC	CASSKGTASEQYF
NA	TRBV9	TRBJ2-7	NA	TGTGCCAGCAGCGTCCAGGACGGCTCCTACGAGCAGTACTTC	CASSVQDGSYEQYF
TRBD1	TRBV9	TRBJ1-2	NA	TGTGCCAGCACCACAGGGGCGCGAGGCTACACCTTC	CASTTGARGYTF
NA	TRBV7-9	TRBJ1-6	NA	TGTGCCAGCAGCCCCCTAGGGCAGGGTGGCTCACCCCTCCACTTT	CASSPLGQGGSPLHF
NA	TRBV10-3	TRBJ1-6	many	TGTGCCATCAGCGTCAGGGAGGATAATTCACCCCTCCACTTT	CAISVREDNSPLHF
NA	TRBV10-3	TRBJ2-5	few	TGTGCCAGCAGTGTGCAGGGATCTCCAGAGACCCAGTACTTC	CASSVQGSPETQYF
NA	TRBV10-3	TRBJ2-2	many	TGTGCCATCAGTGAGCGCTACACCGGGGAGCTGTTTTTT	CAISERYTGELFF
NA	TRBV2	TRBJ1-1	many	TGTGCCAGCAGTGGACGGACCGCGAACACTGAAGCTTTCTTT	CASSGRTANTEAFF
NA	TRBV14	TRBJ1-6	NA	TGTGCCAGCAGCCTTTTATCGGGGAATTCTTCACCCCTCCACTTT	CASSLLSGNSSPLHF
NA	TRBV10-3	TRBJ1-4	NA	TGTGCCATCAGCAATCGGATAATGAAAAAACTGTTTTTT	CAISNRIMKKLFF
TRBD1	TRBV7-7	TRBJ2-5	many	TGTGCTAGCAGCTTAGGGGGACAGTCGCAAGAGACCCAGTACTTC	CASSLGGQSQETQYF
NA	TRBV19	TRBJ1-2	few	TGTGCCAGTAGTATGGGCCCCCTGAAAGGCTACACCTTC	CASSMGPLKGYTF
TRBD1	TRBV12-3/TRBV12-4	TRBJ1-3	few	TGTGCCAGCAGTTTAGCCGGGACAGTGACCTCTGGAAACACCATATATTTT	CASSLAGTVTSGNTIYF
NA	TRBV29-1	TRBJ2-7	NA	TGCAGCGTTTCCCTCCGGTGGACAGCCCTAGGGGAGCAGTACTTC	CSVSLRWTALGEQYF
TRBD2	TRBV5-5	TRBJ2-5	many	TGTGCCAGCAGATGGGGGGACTATCAAGAGACCCAGTACTTC	CASRWGDYQETQYF